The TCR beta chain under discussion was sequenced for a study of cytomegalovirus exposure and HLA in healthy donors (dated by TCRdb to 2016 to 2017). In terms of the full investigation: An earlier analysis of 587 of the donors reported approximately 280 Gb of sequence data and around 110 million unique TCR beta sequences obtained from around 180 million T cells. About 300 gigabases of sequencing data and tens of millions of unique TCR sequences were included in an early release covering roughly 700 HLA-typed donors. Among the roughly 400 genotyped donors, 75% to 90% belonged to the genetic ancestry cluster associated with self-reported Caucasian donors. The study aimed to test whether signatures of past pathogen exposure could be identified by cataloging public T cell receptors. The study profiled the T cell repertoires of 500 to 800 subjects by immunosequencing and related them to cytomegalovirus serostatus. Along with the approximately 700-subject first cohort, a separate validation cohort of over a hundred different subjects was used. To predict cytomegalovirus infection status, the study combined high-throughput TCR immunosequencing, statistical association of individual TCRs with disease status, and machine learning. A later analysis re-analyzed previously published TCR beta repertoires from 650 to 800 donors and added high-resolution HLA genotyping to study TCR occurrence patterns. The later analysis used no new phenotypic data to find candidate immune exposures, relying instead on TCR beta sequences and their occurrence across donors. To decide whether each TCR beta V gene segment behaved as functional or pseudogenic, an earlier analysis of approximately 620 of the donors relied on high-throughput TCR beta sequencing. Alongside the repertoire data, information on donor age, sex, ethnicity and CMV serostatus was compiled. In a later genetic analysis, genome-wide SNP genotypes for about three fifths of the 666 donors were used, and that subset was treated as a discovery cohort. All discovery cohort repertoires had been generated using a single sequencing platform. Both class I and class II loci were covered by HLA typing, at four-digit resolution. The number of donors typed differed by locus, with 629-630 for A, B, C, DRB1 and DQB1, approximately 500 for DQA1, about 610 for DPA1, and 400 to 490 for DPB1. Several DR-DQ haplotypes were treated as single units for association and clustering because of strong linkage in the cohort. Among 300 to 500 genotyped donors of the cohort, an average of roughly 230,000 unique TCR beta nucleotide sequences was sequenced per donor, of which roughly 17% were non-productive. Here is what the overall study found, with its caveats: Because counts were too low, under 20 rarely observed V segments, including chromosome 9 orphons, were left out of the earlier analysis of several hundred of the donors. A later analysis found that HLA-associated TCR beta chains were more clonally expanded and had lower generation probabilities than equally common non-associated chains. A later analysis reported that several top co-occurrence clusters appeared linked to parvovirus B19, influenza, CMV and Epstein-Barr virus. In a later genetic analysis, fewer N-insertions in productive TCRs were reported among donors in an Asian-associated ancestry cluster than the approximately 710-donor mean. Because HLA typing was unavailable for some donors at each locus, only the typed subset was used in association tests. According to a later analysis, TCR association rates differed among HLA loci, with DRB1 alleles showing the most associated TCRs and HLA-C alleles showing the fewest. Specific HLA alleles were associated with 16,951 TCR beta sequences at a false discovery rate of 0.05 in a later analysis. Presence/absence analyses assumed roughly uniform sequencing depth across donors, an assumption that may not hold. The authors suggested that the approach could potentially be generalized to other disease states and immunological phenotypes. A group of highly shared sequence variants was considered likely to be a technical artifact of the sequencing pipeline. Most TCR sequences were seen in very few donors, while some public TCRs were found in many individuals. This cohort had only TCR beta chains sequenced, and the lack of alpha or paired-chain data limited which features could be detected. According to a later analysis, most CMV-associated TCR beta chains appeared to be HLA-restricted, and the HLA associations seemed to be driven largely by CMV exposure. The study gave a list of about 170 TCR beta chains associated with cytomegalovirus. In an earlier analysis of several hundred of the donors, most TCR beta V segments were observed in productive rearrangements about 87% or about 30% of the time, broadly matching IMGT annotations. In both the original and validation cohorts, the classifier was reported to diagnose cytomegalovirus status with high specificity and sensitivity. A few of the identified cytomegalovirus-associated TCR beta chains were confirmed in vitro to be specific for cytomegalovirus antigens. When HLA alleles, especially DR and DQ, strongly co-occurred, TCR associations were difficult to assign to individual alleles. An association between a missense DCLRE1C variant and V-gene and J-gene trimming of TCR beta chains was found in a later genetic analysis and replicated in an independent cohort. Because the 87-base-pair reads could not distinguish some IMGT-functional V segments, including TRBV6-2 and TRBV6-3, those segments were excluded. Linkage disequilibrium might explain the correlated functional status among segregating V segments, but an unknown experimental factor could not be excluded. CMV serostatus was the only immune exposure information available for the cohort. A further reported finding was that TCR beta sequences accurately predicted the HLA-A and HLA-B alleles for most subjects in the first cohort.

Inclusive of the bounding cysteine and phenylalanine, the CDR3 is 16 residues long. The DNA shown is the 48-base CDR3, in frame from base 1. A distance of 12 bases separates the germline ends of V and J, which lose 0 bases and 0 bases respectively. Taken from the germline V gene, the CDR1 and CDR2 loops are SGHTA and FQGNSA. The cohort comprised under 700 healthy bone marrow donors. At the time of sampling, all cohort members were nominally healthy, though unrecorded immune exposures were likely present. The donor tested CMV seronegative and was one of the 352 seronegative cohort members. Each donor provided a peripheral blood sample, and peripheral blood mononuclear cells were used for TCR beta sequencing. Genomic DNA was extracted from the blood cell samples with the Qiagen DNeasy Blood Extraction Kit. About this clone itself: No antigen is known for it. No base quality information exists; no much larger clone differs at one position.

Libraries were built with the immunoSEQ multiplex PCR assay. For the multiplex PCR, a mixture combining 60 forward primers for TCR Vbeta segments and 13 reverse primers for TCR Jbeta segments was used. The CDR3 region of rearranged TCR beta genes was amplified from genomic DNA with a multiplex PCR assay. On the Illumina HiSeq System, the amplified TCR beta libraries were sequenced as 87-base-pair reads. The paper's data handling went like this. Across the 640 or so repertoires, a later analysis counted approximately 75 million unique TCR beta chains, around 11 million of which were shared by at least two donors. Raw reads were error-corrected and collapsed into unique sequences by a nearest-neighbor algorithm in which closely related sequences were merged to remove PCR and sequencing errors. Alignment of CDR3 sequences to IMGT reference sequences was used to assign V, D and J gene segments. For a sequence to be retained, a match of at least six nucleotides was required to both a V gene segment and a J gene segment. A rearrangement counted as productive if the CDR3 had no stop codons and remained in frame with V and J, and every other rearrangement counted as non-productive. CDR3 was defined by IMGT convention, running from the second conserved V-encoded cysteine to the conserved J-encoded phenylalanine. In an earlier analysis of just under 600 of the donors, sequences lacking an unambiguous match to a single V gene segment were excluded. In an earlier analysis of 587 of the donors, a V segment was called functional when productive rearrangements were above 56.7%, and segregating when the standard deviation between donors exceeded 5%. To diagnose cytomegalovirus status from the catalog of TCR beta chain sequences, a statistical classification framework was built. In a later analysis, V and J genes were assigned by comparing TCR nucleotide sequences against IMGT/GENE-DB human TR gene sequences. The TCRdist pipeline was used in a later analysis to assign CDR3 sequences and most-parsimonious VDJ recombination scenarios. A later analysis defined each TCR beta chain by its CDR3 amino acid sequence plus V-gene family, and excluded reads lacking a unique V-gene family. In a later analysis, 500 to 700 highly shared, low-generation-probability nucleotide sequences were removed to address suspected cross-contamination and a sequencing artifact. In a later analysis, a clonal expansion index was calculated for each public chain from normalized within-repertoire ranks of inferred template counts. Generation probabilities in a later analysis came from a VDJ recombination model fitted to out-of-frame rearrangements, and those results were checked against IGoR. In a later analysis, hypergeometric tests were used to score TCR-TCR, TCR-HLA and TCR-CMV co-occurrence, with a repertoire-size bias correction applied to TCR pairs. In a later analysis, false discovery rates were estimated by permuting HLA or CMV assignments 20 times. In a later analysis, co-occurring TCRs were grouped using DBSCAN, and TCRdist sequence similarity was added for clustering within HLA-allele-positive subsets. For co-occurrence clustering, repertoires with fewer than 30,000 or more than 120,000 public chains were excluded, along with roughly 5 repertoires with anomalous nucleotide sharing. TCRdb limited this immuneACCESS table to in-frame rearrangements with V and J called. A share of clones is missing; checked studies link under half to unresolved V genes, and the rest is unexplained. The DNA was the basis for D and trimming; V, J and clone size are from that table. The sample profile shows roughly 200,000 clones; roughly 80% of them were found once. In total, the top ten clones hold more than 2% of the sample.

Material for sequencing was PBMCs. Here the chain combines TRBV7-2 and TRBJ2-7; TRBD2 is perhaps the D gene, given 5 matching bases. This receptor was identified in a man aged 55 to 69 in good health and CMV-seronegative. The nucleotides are TGTGCCAGCAGCTTAGCGGGTGGACTTAGCTCCTACGAGCAGTACTTC. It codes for CASSLAGGLSSYEQYF.